The entry below gives a single TCR beta chain sequence along with its context. The CDR3 spans 15 residues. Between the trimmed V and J ends, which lost 1 base and 3 bases, there was a span of 12 bases. Looked up from germline, CDR1 is LNHDA and CDR2 is SQIVND (reference sequence). This sample was taken from a study of T cell responses to AZD1222 COVID-19 vaccine. TCRdb's table, derived via immunoSEQ multiplex PCR, lists solely in-frame clones and lacks some. The sample holds about 120,000 clones, around 82% seen once. The sample consisted of peripheral blood, taken on day 0 of AZD1222 vaccination. This receptor was identified in an adult in good health. The chain links TRBV19 to TRBJ1-2; D possibly corresponds to TRBD1 (6 bases). CDR3 in amino acids: CASSIAGAQDYGYTF. CDR3 in DNA: TGTGCCAGTAGTATAGCGGGGGCCCAGGACTATGGCTACACCTTC. The full variable domain, rest sourced from reference TRBV19 and TRBJ1-2, is DGGITQSPKYLFRKEGQNVTLSCEQNLNHDAMYWYRQDPGQGLRLIYYSQIVNDFQKGDIAEGYSVSREKKESFPLTVTSAQKNPTAFYLCASSIAGAQDYGYTFGSGTRLTVV.